The clone carrying this TCR beta chain was counted many times. These data are taken from a study of regulatory T cells in long-lasting Graves disease. The CDR3 has 12 residues. Germline V lookup: CDR1 MDHEN, CDR2 SYDVKM. V lost 6 bases and J 8 bases, leaving 14 bases between the germline ends. Specified time point: newly diagnosed GD, antithyroid drugs for less than 3 months. TCR sequences were obtained from RNA taken from PBMCs. Libraries of TCR beta came from iRepertoire HTBI primers plus Arm-PCR of CDR3 regions. Via MiXCR, TCRdb re-called the multiplex PCR reads, giving one row per CDR3 protein. The sample includes approximately 360,000 distinct CDR3 sequences, about 11% of them seen just once. In addition, the sample was reused for a study of T cells in Graves' hyperthyroidism and ophthalmopathy. That investigation notes: Patients having uncontrolled infection, another autoimmune disease, pregnancy or lactation were not included.

V usage is TRBV28 and J usage is TRBJ2-7, with D unresolved. The sequence derives from a woman under 30 with Graves disease. The sample here was peripheral blood mononuclear cells (PBMCs), taken at new diagnosis, from a patient treated with antithyroid drugs. Here the CDR3 reads CASSPSLGKQYF. In nucleotides, the CDR3 is TGTGCCAGCAGCCCCTCACTTGGAAAGCAGTACTTC.